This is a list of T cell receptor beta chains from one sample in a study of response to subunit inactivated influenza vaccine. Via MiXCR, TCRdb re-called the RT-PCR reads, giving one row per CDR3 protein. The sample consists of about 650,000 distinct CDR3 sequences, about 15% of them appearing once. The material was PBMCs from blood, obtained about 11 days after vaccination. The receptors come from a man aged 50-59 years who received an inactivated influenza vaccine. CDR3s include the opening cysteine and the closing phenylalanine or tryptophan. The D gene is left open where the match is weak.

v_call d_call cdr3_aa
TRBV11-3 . CASSLEKSVSYNEQFF
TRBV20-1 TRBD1 CSARDSQGALGYTF
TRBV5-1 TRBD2 CASRGLAGEDTQYF
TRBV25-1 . CASSDLRWGEQYF
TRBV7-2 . CASSLYTDMKETQYF
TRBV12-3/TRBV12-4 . CASSRGSNQPQHF
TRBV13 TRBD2 CASSFIAGGNYEQYF
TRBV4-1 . CASSQGQAGYSPLHF
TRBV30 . CAWSLGHDYEQYF
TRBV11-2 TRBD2 CASRAPGTSGVTYNEQFF
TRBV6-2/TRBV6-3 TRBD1 CASSQPGQERTEAFF
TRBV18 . CASSPNGNGELFF
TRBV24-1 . CATSDSGANTGELFF
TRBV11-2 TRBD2 CASSPPGLNYNEQFF
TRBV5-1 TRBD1 CASSLQGGRNYGYTF
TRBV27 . CASSFGRGPEAFF
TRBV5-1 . CASSLEVGRTSYEQYF
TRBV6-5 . CASSYTLWTTGSTDTQYF
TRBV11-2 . CASSSLAGTGTDTQYF
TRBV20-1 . CSPYNRESYGYTF